The T cell receptor (beta chain) described here comes from a study of post-analysis software for immune sequencing data. Study summary: Included among the disease courses, which were recorded for the cohort, were relapsing-remitting, secondary progressive and progressive-relapsing multiple sclerosis. Study-level results: Same-batch preparations were strongly co-clustered by F measure.

Each TCR beta cDNA library carried unique molecular identifiers. Input of 1 to 10 million T cells yielded a few hundred thousand cDNA molecules. Using its own MiXCR run on the PCR reads, TCRdb lists one record per CDR3 protein. There are roughly 800,000 distinct CDR3 sequences in the sample; approximately 53% occur only once, and about 4.5% lies in the top ten. Regarding this clonotype: The antigen is not known.

The source material was blood. The TCR comes from a girl aged 10-17 years with multiple sclerosis.

The CDR3 sequence is CASSRGDRITDTQYF. The CDR3 DNA sequence: TGCGCCAGCAGCAGAGGGGACAGAATCACAGATACGCAGTATTTT. This chain links TRBV5-1 with TRBJ2-3; 7 bases line up with TRBD1. CDR1 is SGHRS, CDR2 YFSETQ, per germline. This CDR3 contains 15 residues. V gave up 4 bases and J gave up 2 bases; unmatched junction bases: 7.